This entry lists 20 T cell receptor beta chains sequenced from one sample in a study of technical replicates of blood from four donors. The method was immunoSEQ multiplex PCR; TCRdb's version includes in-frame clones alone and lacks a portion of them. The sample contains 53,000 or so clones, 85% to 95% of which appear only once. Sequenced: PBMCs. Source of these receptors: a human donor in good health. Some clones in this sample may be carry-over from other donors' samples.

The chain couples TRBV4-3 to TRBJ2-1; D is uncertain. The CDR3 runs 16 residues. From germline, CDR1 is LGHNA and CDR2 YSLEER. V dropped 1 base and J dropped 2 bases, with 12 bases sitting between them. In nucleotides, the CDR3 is TGCGCCAGCAGCCAAGTGAGTCAAGTTCCCTACAATGAGCAGTTCTTC. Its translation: CASSQVSQVPYNEQFF.

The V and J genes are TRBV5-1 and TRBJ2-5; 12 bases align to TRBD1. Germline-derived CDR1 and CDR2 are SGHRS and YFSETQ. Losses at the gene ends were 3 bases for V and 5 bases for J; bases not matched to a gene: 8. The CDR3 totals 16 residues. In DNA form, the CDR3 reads TGCGCCAGCAGCTCGAGAAGGGACAGGGGGCGGGAGACCCAGTACTTC. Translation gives CASSSRRDRGRETQYF.

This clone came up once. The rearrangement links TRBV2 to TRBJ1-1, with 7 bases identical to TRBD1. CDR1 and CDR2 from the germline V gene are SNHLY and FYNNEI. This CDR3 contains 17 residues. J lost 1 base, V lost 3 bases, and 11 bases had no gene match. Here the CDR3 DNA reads TGTGCCAGCAGTGAGGGCCTCAGGGGGTTCGGGAACACTGAAGCTTTCTTT. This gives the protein CASSEGLRGFGNTEAFF.

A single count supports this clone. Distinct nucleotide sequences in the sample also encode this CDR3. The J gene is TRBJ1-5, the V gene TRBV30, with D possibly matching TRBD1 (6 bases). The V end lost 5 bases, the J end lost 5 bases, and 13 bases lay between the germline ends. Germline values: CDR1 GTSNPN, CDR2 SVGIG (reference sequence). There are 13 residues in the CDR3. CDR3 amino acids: CAWSVQGDQPQHF. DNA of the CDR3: TGTGCCTGGTCTGTACAGGGAGATCAGCCCCAGCATTTT.

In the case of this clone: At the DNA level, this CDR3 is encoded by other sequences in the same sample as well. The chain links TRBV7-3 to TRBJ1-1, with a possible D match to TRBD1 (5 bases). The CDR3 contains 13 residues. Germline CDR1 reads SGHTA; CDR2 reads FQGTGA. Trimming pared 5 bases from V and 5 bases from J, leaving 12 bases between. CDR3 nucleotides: TGTGCCAGCAGCCTCACAGGTGTAACTGAAGCTTTCTTT. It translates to CASSLTGVTEAFF.

The CDR3, as DNA: TGCGCCAGCAGCCAACGGGGACTAGCGGGGGGCCGCTCCTACGAGCAGTACTTC. It codes for CASSQRGLAGGRSYEQYF. The J gene is TRBJ2-7, the V gene TRBV4-3; 15 bases are a match to TRBD2. Germline lookup yields CDR1 LGHNA and CDR2 YSLEER. There are 18 residues in the CDR3. Unmatched junction bases numbered 5, after V lost 2 bases and J lost 0 bases.

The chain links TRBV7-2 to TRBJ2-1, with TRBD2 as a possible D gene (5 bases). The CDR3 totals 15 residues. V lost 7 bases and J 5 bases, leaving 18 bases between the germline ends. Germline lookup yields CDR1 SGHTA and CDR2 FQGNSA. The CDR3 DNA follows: TGTGCCAGCACGGGGTGGGCCGCCCCTAACAATGAGCAGTTCTTC. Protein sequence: CASTGWAAPNNEQFF. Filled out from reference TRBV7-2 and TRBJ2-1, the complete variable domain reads GAGVSQSPSNKVTEKGKDVELRCDPISGHTALYWYRQSLGQGLEFLIYFQGNSAPDKSGLPSDRFSAERTGGSVSTLTIQRTQQEDSAVYLCASTGWAAPNNEQFFGPGTRLTVL.

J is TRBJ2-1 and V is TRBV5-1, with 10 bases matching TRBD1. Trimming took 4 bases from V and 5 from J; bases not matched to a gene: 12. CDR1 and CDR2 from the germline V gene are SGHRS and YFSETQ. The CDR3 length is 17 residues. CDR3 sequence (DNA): TGCGCCAGCAGCCAGGGGCCTGACAGGGGGCGGAACAATGAGCAGTTCTTC. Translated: CASSQGPDRGRNNEQFF.

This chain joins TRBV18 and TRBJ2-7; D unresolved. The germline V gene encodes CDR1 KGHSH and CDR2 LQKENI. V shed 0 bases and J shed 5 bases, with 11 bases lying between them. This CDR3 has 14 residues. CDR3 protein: CASSPPYPSDEQYF. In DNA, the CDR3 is TGTGCCAGCTCACCACCGTATCCCAGCGACGAGCAGTACTTC.

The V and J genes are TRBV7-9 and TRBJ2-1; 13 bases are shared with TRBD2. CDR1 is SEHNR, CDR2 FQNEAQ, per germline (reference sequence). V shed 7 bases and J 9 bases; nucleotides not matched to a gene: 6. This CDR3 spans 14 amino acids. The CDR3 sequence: CASTPGLAGTEQFF. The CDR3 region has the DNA TGTGCCAGCACCCCGGGACTAGCGGGAACTGAGCAGTTCTTC.

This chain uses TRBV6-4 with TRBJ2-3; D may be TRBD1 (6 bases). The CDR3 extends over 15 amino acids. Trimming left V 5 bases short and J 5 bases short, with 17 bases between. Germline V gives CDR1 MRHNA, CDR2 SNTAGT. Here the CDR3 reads CASSLIAGARDTQYF. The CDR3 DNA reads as TGTGCCAGCAGTCTAATTGCAGGGGCGAGAGATACGCAGTATTTT.

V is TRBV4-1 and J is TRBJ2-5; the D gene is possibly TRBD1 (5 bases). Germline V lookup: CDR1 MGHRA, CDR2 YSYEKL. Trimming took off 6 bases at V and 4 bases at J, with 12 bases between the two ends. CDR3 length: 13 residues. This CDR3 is CASSIQVGETQYF. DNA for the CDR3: TGCGCCAGCAGTATACAGGTTGGAGAGACCCAGTACTTC.

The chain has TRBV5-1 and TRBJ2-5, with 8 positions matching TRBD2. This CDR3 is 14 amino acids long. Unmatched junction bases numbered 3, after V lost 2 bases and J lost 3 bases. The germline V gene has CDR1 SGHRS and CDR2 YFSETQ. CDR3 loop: CASSFGGGKETQYF. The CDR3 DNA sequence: TGCGCCAGCAGCTTCGGGGGGGGGAAAGAGACCCAGTACTTC.

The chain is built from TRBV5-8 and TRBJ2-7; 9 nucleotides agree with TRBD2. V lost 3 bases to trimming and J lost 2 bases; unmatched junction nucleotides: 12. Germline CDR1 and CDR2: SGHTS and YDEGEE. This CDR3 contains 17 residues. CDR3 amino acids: CASSSGWLAGAPYEQYF. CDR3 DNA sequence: TGTGCCAGCAGCTCAGGGTGGTTAGCGGGGGCCCCCTACGAGCAGTACTTC.

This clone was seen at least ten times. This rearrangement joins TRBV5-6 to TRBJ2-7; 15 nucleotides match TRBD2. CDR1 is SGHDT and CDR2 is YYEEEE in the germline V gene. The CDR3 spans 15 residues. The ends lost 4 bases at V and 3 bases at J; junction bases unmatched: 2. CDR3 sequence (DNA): TGTGCCAGCAGCGGGGGACTAGCGGGGGGCTACGAGCAGTACTTC. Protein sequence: CASSGGLAGGYEQYF. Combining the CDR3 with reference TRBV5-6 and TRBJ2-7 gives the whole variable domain DAGVTQSPTHLIKTRGQQVTLRCSPKSGHDTVSWYQQALGQGPQFIFQYYEEEERQRGNFPDRFSGHQFPNYSSELNVNALLLGDSALYLCASSGGLAGGYEQYFGPGTRLTVT.

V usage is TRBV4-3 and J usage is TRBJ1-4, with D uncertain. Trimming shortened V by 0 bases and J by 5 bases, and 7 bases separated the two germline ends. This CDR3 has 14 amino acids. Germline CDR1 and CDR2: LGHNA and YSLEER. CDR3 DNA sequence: TGCGCCAGCAGCCAAGACAGGTCAAATGAAAAACTGTTTTTT. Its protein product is CASSQDRSNEKLFF.

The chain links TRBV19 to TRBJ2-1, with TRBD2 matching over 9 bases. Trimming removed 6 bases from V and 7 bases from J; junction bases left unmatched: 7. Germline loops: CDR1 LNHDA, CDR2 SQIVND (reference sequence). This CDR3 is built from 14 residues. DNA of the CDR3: TGTGCCAGTAGCAAGGCTAGCGGGGTTAATGAGCAGTTCTTC. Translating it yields CASSKASGVNEQFF.

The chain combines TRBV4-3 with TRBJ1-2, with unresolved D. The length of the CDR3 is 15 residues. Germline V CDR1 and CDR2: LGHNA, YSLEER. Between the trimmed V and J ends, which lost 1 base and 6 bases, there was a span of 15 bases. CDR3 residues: CASSQAGIMGNGYTF. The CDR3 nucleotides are TGCGCCAGCAGCCAAGCCGGGATAATGGGAAATGGCTACACCTTC.

The CDR3 nucleotides read TGTGCAAGTCGCTTAGCGCAACTTATACAGGGGGCTGGAGGCTACACCTTC. It codes for CASRLAQLIQGAGGYTF. The J gene is TRBJ1-2, the V gene TRBV12-2; the D call of TRBD1 is as the table states it, not checked on the DNA. TRBV12-2 is annotated as a pseudogene. The length of the CDR3 is 17 residues.

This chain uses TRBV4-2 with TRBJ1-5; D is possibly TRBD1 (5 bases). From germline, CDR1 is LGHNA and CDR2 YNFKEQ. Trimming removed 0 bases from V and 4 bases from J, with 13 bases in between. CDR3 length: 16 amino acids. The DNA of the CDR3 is TGTGCCAGCAGCCAAGAGGCAGGGCGAGAGAATCAGCCCCAGCATTTT. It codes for CASSQEAGRENQPQHF.